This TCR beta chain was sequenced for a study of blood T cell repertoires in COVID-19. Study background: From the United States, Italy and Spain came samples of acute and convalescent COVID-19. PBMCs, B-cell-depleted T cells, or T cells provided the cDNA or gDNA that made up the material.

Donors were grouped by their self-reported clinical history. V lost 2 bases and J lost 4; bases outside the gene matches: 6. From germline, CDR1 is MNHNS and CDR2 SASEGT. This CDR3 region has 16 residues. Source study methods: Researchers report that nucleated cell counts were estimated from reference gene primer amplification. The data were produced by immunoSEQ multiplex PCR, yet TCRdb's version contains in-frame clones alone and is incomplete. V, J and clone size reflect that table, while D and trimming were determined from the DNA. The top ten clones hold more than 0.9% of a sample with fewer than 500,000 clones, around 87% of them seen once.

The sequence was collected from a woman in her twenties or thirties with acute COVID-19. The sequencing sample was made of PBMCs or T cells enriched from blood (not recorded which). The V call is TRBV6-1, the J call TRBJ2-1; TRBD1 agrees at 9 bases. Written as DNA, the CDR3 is TGTGCCAGCAGTGAACGGGGGACAGGGTATTACAATGAGCAGTTCTTC. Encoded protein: CASSERGTGYYNEQFF.